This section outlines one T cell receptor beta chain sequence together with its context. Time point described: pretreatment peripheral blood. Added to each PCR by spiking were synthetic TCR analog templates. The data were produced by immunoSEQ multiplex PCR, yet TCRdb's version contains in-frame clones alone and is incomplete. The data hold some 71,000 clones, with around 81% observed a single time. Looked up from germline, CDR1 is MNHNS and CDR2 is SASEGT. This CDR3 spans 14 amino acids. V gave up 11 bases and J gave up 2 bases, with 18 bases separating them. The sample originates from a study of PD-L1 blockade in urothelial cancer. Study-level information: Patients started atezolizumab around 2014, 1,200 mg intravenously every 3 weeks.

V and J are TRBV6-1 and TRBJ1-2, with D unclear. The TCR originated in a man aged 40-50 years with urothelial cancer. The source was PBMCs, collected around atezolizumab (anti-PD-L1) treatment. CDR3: CAASKTAVNYGYTF. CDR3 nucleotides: TGTGCCGCATCGAAGACGGCGGTAAACTATGGCTACACCTTC.